These 11 T cell receptor beta chains share one sample of origin, sequenced in a study of cytomegalovirus exposure and HLA in healthy donors. Primers for the PCR totalled 60 Vbeta and 13 Jbeta. Here immunoSEQ multiplex PCR was the method, and the copy in TCRdb shows in-frame clones only, minus some. Its table records 85,000 to 110,000 clones. What was sequenced was PBMCs. The receptors shown here come from a man aged 40-50 years in good health and CMV-seronegative.

This sequence joins TRBV6-5 and TRBJ2-1, with 14 bases aligning to TRBD2. V trimming: 6 bases; J trimming: 7 bases; junction bases outside the gene matches: 5. This CDR3 contains 15 residues. Germline CDR1 MNHEY, CDR2 SVGAGI. The CDR3 loop reads CASSWGLAGDNEQFF. CDR3 coding DNA: TGTGCCAGCAGCTGGGGACTAGCGGGAGATAATGAGCAGTTCTTC.

The chain has TRBV28 and TRBJ1-6; the D gene is possibly TRBD1 (5 bases). V dropped 6 bases and J dropped 7 bases, with 16 bases sitting between them. Germline CDR1 MDHEN, CDR2 SYDVKM. This CDR3 is 15 amino acids long. The chain's CDR3 is CASRSQGGFNSPLHF. In DNA, the CDR3 is TGTGCCAGCAGGAGTCAGGGAGGATTCAATTCACCCCTCCACTTT.

The rearrangement links TRBV5-4 to TRBJ1-2; D ambiguous. The V and J ends lost 3 bases and 4 bases respectively, with 16 bases between them. Per germline, CDR1 SGHNT and CDR2 YYREEE (reference sequence). This CDR3 has 15 residues. This CDR3 is CASSSFTFGVYGYTF. As DNA, the CDR3 is TGTGCCAGCAGCTCATTTACATTCGGAGTCTATGGCTACACCTTC.

This chain links TRBV10-3 with TRBJ2-3, with 10 bases matching TRBD2. Germline V gene data show CDR1 as ENHRY and CDR2 as SYGVKD. The CDR3 has 14 amino acids. Trimming took 8 bases from V and 3 from J; bases not matched to a gene: 5. The CDR3 bases are TGTGCCATCGGGGCTAGCGGGAGTACAGATACGCAGTATTTT. This codes for CAIGASGSTDTQYF.

This chain links TRBV28 with TRBJ1-2; TRBD1 is a possible D gene (5 bases). Germline V lookup: CDR1 MDHEN, CDR2 SYDVKM. The V and J ends lost 3 bases and 4 bases respectively, with 9 bases between them. The CDR3 runs 13 residues. CDR3 amino acids: CASSFMTVYGYTF. CDR3 nucleotide sequence: TGTGCCAGCAGTTTTATGACAGTCTATGGCTACACCTTC.

The chain employs TRBV5-1 and TRBJ2-5; 8 positions match TRBD1. The CDR3 is made up of 15 amino acids. Germline V gene lookup returns CDR1 SGHRS and CDR2 YFSETQ. The trim removed 5 bases at V and 5 bases at J, leaving 11 bases unmatched. CDR3 region: CASSLGTGGFETQYF. CDR3 sequence (DNA): TGCGCCAGCAGTTTAGGGACAGGCGGTTTCGAGACCCAGTACTTC.

This chain connects TRBV5-1 to TRBJ1-1; 7 nucleotides align to TRBD1. Germline trimming cut 1 base from V and 3 bases from J; bases unmatched to any gene: 3. CDR1 is SGHRS and CDR2 is YFSETQ in the germline V gene. The CDR3 is 14 amino acids. CDR3 bases: TGCGCCAGCAGCTTGACAGGGGTGGACACTGAAGCTTTCTTT. Translated, it gives CASSLTGVDTEAFF.

V usage is TRBV6-1 and J usage is TRBJ1-3; possible D gene TRBD1, 5 bases. Germline assignment: CDR1 MNHNS and CDR2 SASEGT. Trimming left V 0 bases short and J 4 bases short, with 10 bases between. The CDR3 length is 15 residues. CDR3 residues: CASSEALRGGNTIYF. CDR3 DNA sequence: TGTGCCAGCAGTGAAGCGCTTCGGGGGGGAAACACCATATATTTT.

The chain is built from TRBV6-1 and TRBJ2-7; 7 positions match TRBD1. The CDR3 contains 20 residues. The V and J ends lost 0 bases and 3 bases, in that order; junction bases with no gene match: 20. Germline CDR1 reads MNHNS; CDR2 reads SASEGT. CDR3 DNA: TGTGCCAGCAGTGAAGCGCTTGCCAGGGGCCCGGGACAGAATATCTACGAGCAGTACTTC. This sequence encodes CASSEALARGPGQNIYEQYF.

V and J are TRBV28 and TRBJ2-7, with 9 bases matching TRBD1. Germline V gene sequence: CDR1 MDHEN, CDR2 SYDVKM. The CDR3 runs 13 residues. This CDR3 reads CASWGTGSYEQYF. CDR3 bases: TGTGCTTCGTGGGGGACAGGGTCCTACGAGCAGTACTTC.

Of note for this clone: Other DNA sequences in this sample translate to the same CDR3. This sequence joins TRBV6-5 and TRBJ2-2, with D maybe TRBD1 (6 bases). The germline V gene encodes CDR1 MNHEY and CDR2 SVGAGI. The V and J ends lost 6 bases and 2 bases respectively, with 13 bases between them. The length of the CDR3 is 15 residues. CDR3: CASSPAGANTGELFF. DNA for the CDR3: TGTGCCAGCAGCCCAGCAGGGGCAAACACCGGGGAGCTGTTTTTT.